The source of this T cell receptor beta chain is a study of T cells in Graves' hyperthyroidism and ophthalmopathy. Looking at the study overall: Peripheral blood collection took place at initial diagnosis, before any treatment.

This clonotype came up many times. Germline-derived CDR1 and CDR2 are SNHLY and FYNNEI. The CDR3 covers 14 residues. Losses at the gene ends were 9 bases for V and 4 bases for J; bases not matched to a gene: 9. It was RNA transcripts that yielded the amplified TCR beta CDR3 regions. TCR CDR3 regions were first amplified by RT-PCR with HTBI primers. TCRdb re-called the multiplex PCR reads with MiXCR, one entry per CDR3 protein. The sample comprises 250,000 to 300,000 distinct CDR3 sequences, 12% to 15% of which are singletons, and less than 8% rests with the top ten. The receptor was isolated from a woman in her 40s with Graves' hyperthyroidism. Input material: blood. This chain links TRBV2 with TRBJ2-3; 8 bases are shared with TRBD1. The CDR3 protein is CASSLDRASDTQYF. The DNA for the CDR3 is TGTGCCAGTAGTTTGGACAGGGCATCAGATACGCAGTATTTT. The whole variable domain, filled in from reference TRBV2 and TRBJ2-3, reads EPEVTQTPSHQVTQMGQEVILRCVPISNHLYFYWYRQILGQKVEFLVSFYNNEISEKSEIFDDQFSVERPDGSNFTLKIRSTKLEDSAMYFCASSLDRASDTQYFGPGTRLTVL.